These T cell receptor beta chains were read from a single sample in a study of shared clonotypes between healthy human individuals. TCRdb's table, derived via immunoSEQ multiplex PCR, lists solely in-frame clones and lacks some. The sample has around 600,000 clones, 95% to 98% seen once. The sample consisted of naive CD8+ T cells sorted from blood. The receptors come from a man younger than 45 in good health. Both conserved end residues are trimmed from each CDR3. The order of the fields is clone size, V gene, CDR3 protein. For some rows the clone size is stated as once, few or many, or as a class when expanded; others skip it.

NA	TRBV9	ASSVDGIHTDTQY
once	TRBV4-1	ASSQGQVGKLF
NA	TRBV18	ASSPQDNYEQY
NA	TRBV4-1	ASSPGLSYNEQF
NA	TRBV7-2	ASSFGSGAVEKLF
once	TRBV7-5	ARSNHRDRVYNEQF
once	TRBV6-5	ASSTQGNTEAF
NA	TRBV6-5	ASRPESTGELF
NA	TRBV10-1	ASSLDQLARF
NA	TRBV15	ATSRDMGGETQY
NA	TRBV30	AWSKGTGRLTQY
NA	TRBV5-1	ASSTRDTQY
NA	TRBV27	ASSLSGPIAGQETQY
NA	TRBV2	ASTGAYYEQY
NA	TRBV2	ATRAPRGTYEQF
once	TRBV2	ASSEFGTLSYYGYT
NA	TRBV6-1	ASTPRYTYEQY
NA	TRBV4-2	ASSQELGLDFYNEQF
NA	TRBV7-9	ASSLAGTSFSGELF
NA	TRBV9	ASSVGAGGPVDEQF
once	TRBV4-1	ASSRVAGGGEGLYEQY
NA	TRBV5-6	ASSSGGSLAGIQY
NA	TRBV29-1	SVETSSTQY
NA	TRBV6-1	ASSESGGYGYT
NA	TRBV6-6	ASSYLAGLATDTQY
NA	TRBV7-9	ASSLVQKGWGTTYEQY
NA	TRBV28	ASSYPGHEQY
NA	TRBV4-1	ASSQSDRPQNIQY
NA	TRBV5-1	ASSSFGDGTYEQY
NA	TRBV7-9	ASSWDRGVVYEQY
NA	TRBV29-1	SVEFPPGRDSPHMSDGYT
NA	TRBV4-3	ASSVRTQGPYNEQF
NA	TRBV7-9	ASSFGQDYEQY
NA	TRBV28	ASSFPTTPGLSTDTQY
NA	TRBV11-2	ASSLVVRRNTGELF
NA	TRBV5-6	ASSLVVGEQF
NA	TRBV6-1	ARKTRGLSYNEQF
NA	TRBV21-1	ASSKDSRQYSNQPQH
NA	TRBV27	ASSFAVSSYEQY
NA	TRBV6-5	ASSYSPGQGTETQY
NA	TRBV2	ASSSSRAANEKLF
NA	TRBV5-1	ASSLVAGGGPGTDTQY
NA	TRBV9	ASSPGGYEQY